Shown below are 15 T cell receptor beta chains from a single sample sequenced in a study of tumor and adjacent non-tumor tissue in lung cancer. RNA was extracted from bulk tissue without any cell sorting. TCRbeta libraries were built with three rounds of nested PCR, modified from ARM-PCR. MiXCR was run by TCRdb on the multiplex PCR reads, yielding one entry per CDR3 protein. The data contain fewer than 120,000 distinct CDR3 sequences, under 90% of them singletons. The sequencing input was lung tumor tissue. The receptors were sampled from a man between 65 and 85 years old with non-small cell lung cancer.

This rearrangement joins TRBV29-1 to TRBJ2-5; no reliable D call. CDR3 length: 16 residues. V lost 7 bases, J lost 2 bases, and 23 bases lay in between. Per the germline V gene, CDR1 is SQVTM and CDR2 is ANQGSEA. CDR3 loop: CSAEPYHQTGQETQYF. The CDR3 region has the DNA TGCAGCGCCGAGCCCTACCATCAGACTGGTCAAGAGACCCAGTACTTC. The full variable domain, rest sourced from reference TRBV29-1 and TRBJ2-5, is SAVISQKPSRDICQRGTSLTIQCQVDSQVTMMFWYRQQPGQSLTLIATANQGSEATYESGFVIDKFPISRPNLTFSTLTVSNMSPEDSSIYLCSAEPYHQTGQETQYFGPGTRLLVL.

Points on this clonotype: A junction boundary mismatches the germline segment, possibly from a read error. The J gene is TRBJ2-7, the V gene TRBV11-2, with a weak D call TRBD1 (6 bases). Germline values: CDR1 SGHAT, CDR2 FQNNGV. CDR3 length: 16 residues. Here the CDR3 reads CASSPPTGTPTYKQYF. In DNA, the CDR3 is TGTGCCAGCAGCCCCCCCACCGGGACACCTACCTACAAGCAGTACTTC.

For this clonotype: The junction departs from germline at one end; a sequencing error may be responsible. The CDR3 DNA reads as TGTGTCAGCAGCTTCGGGCTGAACACTGAAGCTTTCTTT. Residues: CVSSFGLNTEAFF. This chain connects TRBV5-5 to TRBJ1-1, with D uncertain. CDR1 SGHKS and CDR2 YYEKEE come from the germline V gene (reference sequence). CDR3 length: 13 residues.

Turning to this clonotype: This may be a read error: a much more frequent sequence differs by one nucleotide. The V and J genes are TRBV28 and TRBJ1-2, with D unresolved. The CDR3 contains 11 residues. V shed 8 bases and J shed 8 bases, with 12 bases lying between them. CDR1 and CDR2 from the germline V gene are MDHEN and SYDVKM. CDR3 bases: TGTGCCAGCGGTCCCCGACTCGGCTACACCTTC. Translating it yields CASGPRLGYTF.

A note on this clonotype: At one boundary the junction diverges from the germline segment, which might be a read error. The V call is TRBV11-2, the J call TRBJ1-1; weak D call: TRBD1 (5 bases). Germline values: CDR1 SGHAT, CDR2 FQNNGV. The CDR3 has 16 amino acids. CDR3 in amino acids: CASSLRSWGIYSEQYF. The DNA for the CDR3 is TGTGCCAGCAGCTTAAGGTCGTGGGGCATCTACTCCGAGCAGTACTTT.

Concerning this clonotype itself: At one boundary the junction diverges from the germline segment, which might be a read error. J is TRBJ2-3 and V is TRBV20-1; a possible D gene is TRBD2 (7 bases). There are 18 residues in the CDR3. Germline CDR1 reads DFQATT; CDR2 reads SNEGSKA (reference sequence). CDR3 amino acids: CSTSDRGASRLSTDTQYF. CDR3 nucleotide sequence: TGCAGTACTAGTGATCGGGGGGCCTCCAGACTTTCCACAGATACGCAGTATTTT.

Notes on this clonotype: The CDR3 does not close with the conserved phenylalanine or tryptophan, likely indicating a read error. The chain links TRBV6-6 to TRBJ2-1, with D perhaps TRBD2 (5 bases). CDR1 and CDR2 (germline): MNHNY, SVGAGI (reference sequence). The CDR3 is 15 amino acids. CDR3 nucleotide sequence: TGTGCCGGCAGCCCCCCGAGGGTTTTTAACAATAAGCAGTTCCTC. Translated, it gives CAGSPPRVFNNKQFL.

About this clonotype: The conserved closing phenylalanine or tryptophan is absent in this CDR3, likely reflecting a read error. The rearrangement links TRBV13 to TRBJ2-7, with D possibly being TRBD2 (6 bases). V lost 2 bases to trimming and J lost 6 bases, with 11 bases between them. Germline V gives CDR1 PRHDT, CDR2 FYEKMQ (reference sequence). The CDR3 extends over 13 amino acids. The CDR3 nucleotides are TGTGCCAGCAGCTTAACCACGGGGGTCGAGCAGTACCTC. This encodes CASSLTTGVEQYL.

As regards this clonotype: Germline is not matched at one junction end, which may reflect a read error. The V gene is TRBV11-3, the J gene TRBJ2-1, with TRBD2 identical over 14 bases. The germline CDR1 and CDR2 sequences are SGHNT and YENEEA. The CDR3 totals 17 residues. The DNA for the CDR3 is TGTGCGAGCAGCTTCGGACGACTAGCGGGAGGGTCGGATGAGCAGTTCTTC. It yields the protein CASSFGRLAGGSDEQFF.

As to this clonotype: One junction end does not reproduce the germline sequence, and a read error may be involved. The V call is TRBV28, the J call TRBJ1-2, with 8 nucleotides matching TRBD1. Per germline, CDR1 MDHEN and CDR2 SYDVKM. CDR3 size: 15 residues. The CDR3 loop reads CASSCAPGTGRLRGF. CDR3 sequence (DNA): TGTGCCAGCAGTTGCGCTCCTGGGACAGGCCGGTTACGTGGGTTC.

The chain uses TRBV2 and TRBJ1-5; D not resolved. Germline CDR1 and CDR2: SNHLY and FYNNEI. The CDR3 runs to 15 residues. V gave up 4 bases and J gave up 3 bases, with 13 bases separating them. CDR3 sequence reads: CASSGATGVNQPQHF. CDR3 nucleotide sequence: TGTGCCAGCAGTGGAGCGACCGGGGTCAATCAGCCCCAGCATTTT.

Remarks on this clonotype: One end of the junction varies from germline; a read error may be responsible. The chain joins TRBV5-1 to TRBJ2-7; either TRBD1 or TRBD2 may supply D (5 bases each). The length of the CDR3 is 15 residues. The V gene's germline CDR1 is SGHRS and CDR2 YFSETQ. CDR3 in DNA: TGCGCCAGCACCTTGGTTACAGGAGAGAGCGGCGAGCAGTGCTTC. Translation gives CASTLVTGESGEQCF.

This clonotype was seen repeatedly, ten times or more. The chain uses TRBV6-6 and TRBJ1-1; D call uncertain. The germline V gene encodes CDR1 MNHNY and CDR2 SVGAGI (reference sequence). The CDR3 loop spans 12 amino acids. V lost 6 bases to trimming and J lost 3 bases, with 8 bases between them. As DNA, the CDR3 is TGTGCCAGCAGGCTACCCGACACTGAAGCTTTCTTT. This encodes CASRLPDTEAFF.

Concerning this clonotype: One end of the junction fails to match germline, which may point to a read error. The chain has TRBV12-3 or TRBV12-4 and TRBJ1-5, with D perhaps matching TRBD1 (5 bases). The CDR3 totals 14 residues. CDR3 in amino acids: CASSGCREDQPHHF. Written as DNA, the CDR3 is TGTGCCAGCAGTGGATGCAGGGAAGATCAGCCCCACCATTTT.

The count of this clonotype is one. The junction and the germline gene differ at one end; a read error may be behind it. The chain recombines TRBV11-2 with TRBJ2-2; the match to TRBD1 covers 7 bases. Germline V CDR1 and CDR2: SGHAT, FQNNGV. This CDR3 is built from 16 residues. The CDR3, as DNA: TGTGCTAGCAGCTTAGTGGGCACAGGGGTTGCCGGGGAGCTGCCTTTT. Translating gives CASSLVGTGVAGELPF.